This is a list of T cell receptor beta chains from one sample in a study of T-cell reconstitution after alpha-beta-depleted transplantation in children. Each CDR3 protein gets one entry after TCRdb re-called the PCR reads with MiXCR. The repertoire has about 130,000 distinct CDR3 sequences, 8% to 10% of them found once; the top ten carry about 24%. The sample here was PBMCs, mostly from graft donor cells, taken 180 days after TCRalphabeta/CD19-depleted stem cell transplant. The source of these receptors is a girl under two years old who had a stem cell transplant for combined immunodeficiency, so the T cells may come from the graft donor. CDR3s include the opening cysteine and the closing phenylalanine or tryptophan. D genes are given only for firm matches. The size of a clone is reported for some rows only, either as once, few or many, or as a class for expanded clones.

V gene: TRBV7-2
clone size: few
J gene: TRBJ2-2
D gene: -
CDR3 protein: CASSLTGPNTGELFF
CDR3 DNA: TGTGCCAGCAGCTTAACGGGTCCTAACACCGGGGAGCTGTTTTTT

V gene: TRBV7-9
clone size: few
J gene: TRBJ2-2
D gene: TRBD1
CDR3 protein: CASSSRTGLAGELFF
CDR3 DNA: TGTGCCAGCAGCTCCCGGACAGGGCTAGCCGGGGAGCTGTTTTTT

V gene: TRBV12-3/TRBV12-4
clone size: few
J gene: TRBJ1-1
D gene: TRBD1
CDR3 protein: CASNSGTGGREAFF
CDR3 DNA: TGTGCCAGCAATTCGGGGACAGGGGGCCGTGAAGCTTTCTTT

V gene: TRBV7-2
clone size: many
J gene: TRBJ2-7
D gene: TRBD1
CDR3 protein: CASSLDRGRIYEQYF
CDR3 DNA: TGTGCCAGCAGCCTTGACAGGGGCCGCATCTACGAGCAGTACTTC

V gene: TRBV5-1
clone size: -
J gene: TRBJ2-7
D gene: -
CDR3 protein: CASSLLAQTYEQYF
CDR3 DNA: TGCGCCAGCAGCTTACTTGCCCAGACCTACGAGCAGTACTTC

V gene: TRBV12-3/TRBV12-4
clone size: few
J gene: TRBJ2-5
D gene: -
CDR3 protein: CASSLQGTLQETQYF
CDR3 DNA: TGTGCCAGCAGTTTACAGGGGACATTACAAGAGACCCAGTACTTC

V gene: TRBV6-5
clone size: many
J gene: TRBJ1-5
D gene: TRBD1
CDR3 protein: CASSYSPGGSNQPQHF
CDR3 DNA: TGTGCCAGCAGTTACTCGCCAGGGGGGAGCAATCAGCCCCAGCATTTT

V gene: TRBV29-1
clone size: -
J gene: TRBJ1-1
D gene: -
CDR3 protein: CSVTEANTEAFF
CDR3 DNA: TGCAGCGTGACAGAAGCGAACACTGAAGCTTTCTTT

V gene: TRBV24-1
clone size: -
J gene: TRBJ2-1
D gene: TRBD2
CDR3 protein: CATSEGLASSYNEQFF
CDR3 DNA: TGTGCCACCAGTGAGGGACTAGCGAGCTCCTACAATGAGCAGTTCTTC

V gene: TRBV5-1
clone size: few
J gene: TRBJ1-6
D gene: -
CDR3 protein: CASSSGTYNSPLHF
CDR3 DNA: TGCGCCAGCAGCTCGGGCACCTATAATTCACCCCTCCACTTT

V gene: TRBV11-2
clone size: -
J gene: TRBJ2-7
D gene: -
CDR3 protein: CASSDGRYEQYF
CDR3 DNA: TGTGCCAGCAGCGATGGGCGGTACGAGCAGTACTTC

V gene: TRBV7-9
clone size: few
J gene: TRBJ2-5
D gene: -
CDR3 protein: CASSLQFSQETQYF
CDR3 DNA: TGTGCCAGCAGCTTACAGTTCAGCCAAGAGACCCAGTACTTC

V gene: TRBV6-5
clone size: many
J gene: TRBJ1-1
D gene: TRBD1
CDR3 protein: CASSFLGTAEAFF
CDR3 DNA: TGTGCCAGCAGTTTTCTCGGGACAGCTGAAGCTTTCTTT

V gene: TRBV20-1
clone size: -
J gene: TRBJ2-7
D gene: -
CDR3 protein: CSASPHYEQYF
CDR3 DNA: TGCAGTGCTAGCCCACACTACGAGCAGTACTTC

V gene: TRBV6-5
clone size: -
J gene: TRBJ2-7
D gene: TRBD1
CDR3 protein: CASTSPYKGADEQYF
CDR3 DNA: TGTGCCAGCACTTCACCTTACAAGGGGGCTGACGAGCAGTACTTC

V gene: TRBV20-1
clone size: few
J gene: TRBJ1-5
D gene: -
CDR3 protein: CSARDGAYSNQPQHF
CDR3 DNA: TGCAGTGCTAGAGATGGCGCTTATAGCAATCAGCCCCAGCATTTT

V gene: TRBV12-3/TRBV12-4
clone size: -
J gene: TRBJ1-5
D gene: -
CDR3 protein: CASRISSTASNQPQHF
CDR3 DNA: TGTGCCAGCAGAATCTCTTCGACAGCAAGCAATCAGCCCCAGCATTTT

V gene: TRBV18
clone size: once
J gene: TRBJ1-5
D gene: TRBD1
CDR3 protein: CASSLDRESVNNQPQHF
CDR3 DNA: TGTGCCAGCTCCCTAGACAGGGAAAGCGTGAACAATCAGCCCCAGCATTTT

V gene: TRBV12-3/TRBV12-4
clone size: -
J gene: TRBJ1-1
D gene: -
CDR3 protein: CASSLRGGGFTEAFF
CDR3 DNA: TGTGCCAGCAGTTTGCGGGGAGGTGGCTTTACTGAAGCTTTCTTT

V gene: TRBV12-3/TRBV12-4
clone size: few
J gene: TRBJ2-1
D gene: TRBD2
CDR3 protein: CASSKTSGAYNEQFF
CDR3 DNA: TGTGCCAGCAGCAAGACTAGCGGGGCCTACAATGAGCAGTTCTTC

V gene: TRBV29-1
clone size: few
J gene: TRBJ2-6
D gene: -
CDR3 protein: CSVGAGANVLTF
CDR3 DNA: TGCAGCGTTGGAGCTGGGGCCAACGTCCTGACTTTC

V gene: TRBV9
clone size: -
J gene: TRBJ1-1
D gene: -
CDR3 protein: CASSAAGRTEAFF
CDR3 DNA: TGTGCCAGCAGCGCAGCGGGGCGGACTGAAGCTTTCTTT

V gene: TRBV21-1
clone size: -
J gene: TRBJ2-7
D gene: -
CDR3 protein: CASSSEPPGDGGYEQYF
CDR3 DNA: TGTGCCAGCAGCAGCGAACCTCCAGGGGACGGGGGCTACGAGCAGTACTTC

V gene: TRBV7-8
clone size: -
J gene: TRBJ2-1
D gene: -
CDR3 protein: CASSLTSGGYNEQFF
CDR3 DNA: TGTGCCAGCAGCTTAACTAGTGGGGGGTACAATGAGCAGTTCTTC

V gene: TRBV10-3
clone size: -
J gene: TRBJ1-2
D gene: TRBD1
CDR3 protein: CAISESRTGINGYTF
CDR3 DNA: TGTGCCATCAGTGAGTCCAGGACAGGGATCAATGGCTACACCTTC

V gene: TRBV7-8
clone size: many
J gene: TRBJ2-1
D gene: -
CDR3 protein: CASSLEGTVYNEQFF
CDR3 DNA: TGTGCCAGCAGCTTAGAAGGGACCGTTTACAATGAGCAGTTCTTC

V gene: TRBV12-3/TRBV12-4
clone size: -
J gene: TRBJ2-3
D gene: -
CDR3 protein: CASSSVTRLPVDTQYF
CDR3 DNA: TGTGCCAGCAGTTCCGTCACAAGACTACCGGTGGATACGCAGTATTTT

V gene: TRBV2
clone size: -
J gene: TRBJ2-5
D gene: TRBD2
CDR3 protein: CASSEASGLETQYF
CDR3 DNA: TGTGCCAGCAGTGAGGCTAGCGGATTGGAGACCCAGTACTTC

V gene: TRBV6-1
clone size: few
J gene: TRBJ2-7
D gene: TRBD1
CDR3 protein: CASSSGTGNREQYF
CDR3 DNA: TGTGCCAGCAGCTCCGGGACAGGGAATCGGGAGCAGTACTTC

V gene: TRBV28
clone size: -
J gene: TRBJ2-3
D gene: TRBD1
CDR3 protein: CASSLQGQYTQYF
CDR3 DNA: TGTGCCAGCAGTCTCCAGGGACAGTATACGCAGTATTTT

V gene: TRBV18
clone size: many
J gene: TRBJ2-5
D gene: -
CDR3 protein: CASSPQGLETQYF
CDR3 DNA: TGTGCCAGCTCACCACAGGGGTTGGAGACCCAGTACTTC

V gene: TRBV10-3
clone size: many
J gene: TRBJ2-3
D gene: -
CDR3 protein: CAISEDQGDTQYF
CDR3 DNA: TGTGCCATCAGTGAGGACCAGGGAGATACGCAGTATTTT